This T cell receptor (beta chain) was identified during a study of beta chain features in type 1 diabetes. Study-wide results and caveats: TCRB CDR3s were moderately but significantly shorter in Type 1 diabetes patients in all four CD4+ subsets. VDJ junctions from type 1 diabetes patients carried fewer insertions and larger deletions.

It was via CD45RO/CCR7/CD25/CD127/CD95/CD27 that CD4+ naive, central memory, regulatory and stem cell-like memory cells were sorted. Populations isolated by sorting all had purity greater than 98%. The entirety of the isolated RNA underwent reverse transcription, so expressed TCRB transcripts were sequenced. Libraries were prepared by immunoSEQ multiplex PCR; TCRdb keeps only in-frame clonotypes and omits some of them. The sample has approximately 150,000 clones, 7% to 10% seen once. This clone has a handful of counts. Its antigen is not identified. Germline-derived CDR1 and CDR2 are SQVTM and ANQGSEA. There are 14 residues in the CDR3. Trimming stripped 7 bases from V and 7 bases from J, with 22 bases between.

Sequences were obtained from central memory CD4+ T cells from blood. The sequence derives from a man aged 30 to 39 with type 1 diabetes. The chain uses TRBV29-1 and TRBJ1-2; TRBD1 is a possible D gene (5 bases). The CDR3 region has the DNA TGCAGCGCCGGATCAGGGTTTACGGGTAGTGGCTACACCTTC. Its translation: CSAGSGFTGSGYTF. Combining the CDR3 with reference TRBV29-1 and TRBJ1-2 gives the whole variable domain SAVISQKPSRDICQRGTSLTIQCQVDSQVTMMFWYRQQPGQSLTLIATANQGSEATYESGFVIDKFPISRPNLTFSTLTVSNMSPEDSSIYLCSAGSGFTGSGYTFGSGTRLTVV.